The sequence of this T cell receptor (beta chain) was determined in a study of Ad26.COV2.S vaccination and SARS-CoV-2 variants. The table came from immunoSEQ multiplex PCR; TCRdb's copy has only in-frame clones and leaves some out. The table lists around 300,000 clones, 85% to 90% of them singletons. Whole-study findings and limits: People who got the vaccine or the placebo had similar non-spike TCR breadth.

Details on this clone: Its antigen is not known.

As for treatment: about 20 received Ad26.COV2.S at low or high dose, single or two shots; five or six received placebo; per-sample allocation not given. Specimen acquisition occurred on day 63 following the initial vaccine or placebo injection. Looked up from germline, CDR1 is SQVTM and CDR2 is ANQGSEA. This CDR3 comprises 14 residues. Trimming removed 6 bases from V and 3 bases from J, with 15 bases in between. The source of this sequence is a person between 18 and 65 years old who received the Ad26.COV2.S COVID-19 vaccine or a placebo. The input for sequencing was peripheral blood, taken in a trial of Ad26.COV2.S vaccine versus placebo. This chain links TRBV29-1 with TRBJ2-4; weak D call: TRBD1 (7 bases). The CDR3 protein is CSVASQGGKNIQYF. CDR3 DNA: TGCAGCGTCGCCTCCCAGGGGGGCAAAAACATTCAGTACTTC.